These 29 T cell receptor beta chains originate from one sample sequenced in a study of blood T cell repertoires in COVID-19. Profiling relied on immunoSEQ multiplex PCR, and the TCRdb table lists in-frame clones only, not all of them. The top ten hold less than 1.5% of the sample, which has about 120,000 clones, around 83% seen once. Sequencing was done on a sample of peripheral blood. The receptors shown here come from a man in his forties or fifties with acute or convalescent COVID-19.

CDR3 protein: CASSRDIPKGYGYTF. The CDR3 bases are TGTGCCAGCAGCCGGGACATTCCCAAGGGCTATGGCTACACCTTC. The chain has TRBV2 and TRBJ1-2; D is possibly TRBD1 (6 bases). The CDR3 covers 15 residues. Germline values: CDR1 SNHLY, CDR2 FYNNEI. V lost 6 bases to trimming and J lost 4 bases, with 18 bases between them. Together with reference TRBV2 and TRBJ1-2, the CDR3 gives the full variable domain: EPEVTQTPSHQVTQMGQEVILRCVPISNHLYFYWYRQILGQKVEFLVSFYNNEISEKSEIFDDQFSVERPDGSNFTLKIRSTKLEDSAMYFCASSRDIPKGYGYTFGSGTRLTVV.

This chain connects TRBV2 to TRBJ2-3, with 10 bases matching TRBD1. The CDR3 is made up of 19 amino acids. Germline trimming cut 1 base from V and 1 base from J; bases unmatched to any gene: 11. The germline V gene encodes CDR1 SNHLY and CDR2 FYNNEI. As DNA, the CDR3 is TGTGCCAGCAGTGAAGTGGGGGACAGGGGATCGTCCGGCACAGATACGCAGTATTTT. Residues: CASSEVGDRGSSGTDTQYF.

V and J are TRBV25-1 and TRBJ1-1; 9 nucleotides match TRBD1. The germline CDR1 and CDR2 sequences are MGHDK and SYGVNS. This CDR3 region has 14 residues. With V trimmed by 2 bases and J by 8 bases, 6 bases remained unmatched. CDR3 nucleotides: TGTGCCAGCAGTGAACGTCCCGGGACAGGGGAAGCTTTCTTT. Translation: CASSERPGTGEAFF.

As regards this clone: Relative to the germline gene, one junction end is altered; a read error may explain this. This chain uses TRBV24-1 with TRBJ2-3; 7 bases are a match to TRBD2. The germline V gene has CDR1 KGHDR and CDR2 SFDVKD. The CDR3 totals 12 residues. Written as DNA, the CDR3 is TGTGCCACTAGTGCGGGGGCAGATACGCAGTATTTT. Its protein is CATSAGADTQYF.

The chain employs TRBV19 and TRBJ1-2, with 7 bases matching TRBD1. The length of the CDR3 is 14 residues. Per germline, CDR1 LNHDA and CDR2 SQIVND (reference sequence). The ends lost 3 bases at V and 5 bases at J; junction bases unmatched: 6. CDR3 DNA sequence: TGTGCCAGTAGTATCCCCGGACAGGTTTATGGCTACACCTTC. Its protein product is CASSIPGQVYGYTF.

This clone was seen just once. CDR3 sequence reads: CAISPRTDTQYF. Here the CDR3 DNA reads TGTGCCATCAGCCCTCGTACAGATACGCAGTATTTT. The V and J genes are TRBV10-3 and TRBJ2-3, with unresolved D. The germline gives CDR1 ENHRY, CDR2 SYGVKD. The V gene lost 6 bases and the J gene lost 3 bases, with 7 bases spanning the gap. CDR3 length: 12 amino acids.

The chain has TRBV6-4 and TRBJ2-1; 10 bases align to TRBD1. V shed 0 bases, J shed 6 bases, and the junction held 8 bases outside the gene matches. The CDR3 consists of 17 residues. Germline V gene lookup returns CDR1 MRHNA and CDR2 SNTAGT. The CDR3 DNA reads TGTGCCAGCAGTGACTCCACCGGGACAGGGGCCTTCAATGAGCAGTTCTTC. Translating it yields CASSDSTGTGAFNEQFF.

This chain uses TRBV6-5 with TRBJ2-2; tentative D call: TRBD1 (5 bases). The CDR3 is 14 residues long. Germline assignment: CDR1 MNHEY and CDR2 SVGAGI. Trimming removed 0 bases from V and 10 bases from J, with 12 bases in between. The chain's CDR3 is CASSYSGYRTELFF. The CDR3 DNA is TGTGCCAGCAGTTACTCTGGGTACAGGACGGAGCTGTTTTTT.

The chain couples TRBV7-8 to TRBJ1-5; a weak D match, TRBD1 (5 bases). The CDR3 runs to 15 residues. Trimming took off 6 bases at V and 7 bases at J, with 19 bases between the two ends. Germline-derived CDR1 and CDR2 are SGHVS and FQNEAQ. CDR3 in amino acids: CASSLAAGPGQPQHF. In DNA, the CDR3 is TGTGCCAGCAGTCTAGCAGCGGGTCCAGGGCAGCCCCAGCATTTT. The full variable domain, with the rest looked up from reference TRBV7-8 and TRBJ1-5, is GAGVSQSPRYKVAKRGQDVALRCDPISGHVSLFWYQQALGQGPEFLTYFQNEAQLDKSGLPSDRFFAERPEGSVSTLKIQRTQQEDSAVYLCASSLAAGPGQPQHFGDGTRLSIL.

This clone appeared once. The chain links TRBV5-6 to TRBJ1-2; D gene unclear. V was pared by 2 bases and J by 3 bases, with 14 bases between. Germline lookup yields CDR1 SGHDT and CDR2 YYEEEE. This CDR3 has 15 residues. Here the CDR3 reads CASSFSPSPYYGYTF. CDR3 DNA sequence: TGTGCCAGCAGCTTTTCCCCCTCTCCCTACTATGGCTACACCTTC.

The genes are TRBV2 and TRBJ2-4, with 8 bases that match TRBD2. The junction had 8 bases not matched to a gene; V was cut back by 1 base and J by 9 bases. This CDR3 region has 15 residues. The germline CDR1 and CDR2 sequences are SNHLY and FYNNEI. In DNA, the CDR3 is TGTGCCAGCAGTGAAGAAGCGGGGGCGAGGAGCATTCAGTACTTC. This sequence encodes CASSEEAGARSIQYF. Complete variable domain (other parts from reference TRBV2 and TRBJ2-4): EPEVTQTPSHQVTQMGQEVILRCVPISNHLYFYWYRQILGQKVEFLVSFYNNEISEKSEIFDDQFSVERPDGSNFTLKIRSTKLEDSAMYFCASSEEAGARSIQYFGAGTRLSVL.

The V and J genes are TRBV3-1 (or the pseudogene TRBV3-2) and TRBJ2-5; D is perhaps TRBD1 (5 bases). V dropped 0 bases and J dropped 1 base, with 15 bases sitting between them. Germline values: CDR1 LGHDT, CDR2 YNNKEL (reference sequence). The CDR3 extends over 17 amino acids. CDR3: CASSQDQGLTAQETQYF. Written as DNA, the CDR3 is TGTGCCAGCAGCCAAGATCAAGGTTTGACAGCCCAAGAGACCCAGTACTTC.

The chain joins TRBV6-5 to TRBJ1-2, with 12 bases lining up with TRBD1. J was trimmed by 6 bases and V by 2 bases; bases with no gene match: 7. The CDR3 spans 16 residues. Germline V lookup: CDR1 MNHEY, CDR2 SVGAGI. CDR3 amino acids: CASSYPGTGGSNGYTF. CDR3 coding DNA: TGTGCCAGCAGTTACCCTGGGACAGGGGGCTCGAATGGCTACACCTTC.

The V and J genes are TRBV6-5 and TRBJ1-1; TRBD1 is a possible D gene (5 bases). Trimming removed 2 bases from V and 3 bases from J, with 13 bases in between. CDR1 and CDR2 from the germline V gene are MNHEY and SVGAGI. This CDR3 spans 15 amino acids. The CDR3 coding sequence is TGTGCCAGCAGTTACATGGGGCGCCGGGACACTGAAGCTTTCTTT. Translation: CASSYMGRRDTEAFF.

The chain links TRBV18 to TRBJ2-3; 7 bases agree with TRBD1. This CDR3 is built from 14 residues. Germline V gene lookup returns CDR1 KGHSH and CDR2 LQKENI. Losses at the gene ends were 1 base for V and 5 bases for J; bases not matched to a gene: 3. The CDR3: CASSPQYRGDTQYF. In nucleotides, the CDR3 is TGTGCCAGCTCACCACAATACAGGGGAGATACGCAGTATTTT.

This chain uses TRBV7-8 with TRBJ2-1; TRBD2 aligns across 13 bases. V lost 1 base and J lost 5; bases outside the gene matches: 8. The CDR3 sequence is 18 residues long. The germline V gene encodes CDR1 SGHVS and CDR2 FQNEAQ. The CDR3 sequence is CASSLGHPGLAGDNEQFF. CDR3 nucleotide sequence: TGTGCCAGCAGCTTAGGGCACCCTGGACTAGCGGGGGACAATGAGCAGTTCTTC.

V gene TRBV6-5 combines with J gene TRBJ2-1; a weak D match, TRBD1 (6 bases). Germline V lookup: CDR1 MNHEY, CDR2 SVGAGI. The CDR3 extends over 15 amino acids. V was trimmed by 5 bases and J by 0 bases, leaving 11 bases between them. The CDR3 DNA is TGTGCCAGCAGTACCGACAGGTCCTCCTACAATGAGCAGTTCTTC. It specifies CASSTDRSSYNEQFF.

The V and J genes are TRBV21-1 and TRBJ2-1; the DNA was not used to check the table's D call, TRBD2. TRBV21-1 counts as a pseudogene. The CDR3 consists of 16 residues. For the CDR3, the DNA is TGTGCCAGCACCGAACATGGGGGGAGAGGGTACAATGAGCAGTTCTTC. It translates to CASTEHGGRGYNEQFF.

This chain links TRBV28 with TRBJ2-1; 13 bases fit TRBD2. The CDR3 runs to 15 residues. Germline CDR1 is MDHEN and CDR2 is SYDVKM. V dropped 5 bases and J dropped 8; count of bases not matched to a gene: 6. CDR3 DNA sequence: TGTGCCAGCAGTCTCGGGACTAGCGGGAACGATGAGCAGTTCTTC. Its protein product is CASSLGTSGNDEQFF.

The chain carries TRBV3-1 (or the pseudogene TRBV3-2) and TRBJ2-4, with D uncertain. This CDR3 spans 14 amino acids. CDR1 is LGHDT and CDR2 is YNNKEL in the germline V gene (reference sequence). The ends were cut back, 1 base at V and 0 bases at J, with 4 bases in the middle. This CDR3 is CASSQGRAKNIQYF. CDR3 sequence (DNA): TGTGCCAGCAGCCAAGGGAGAGCCAAAAACATTCAGTACTTC.

V usage is TRBV28 and J usage is TRBJ2-7; 10 bases line up with TRBD1. This CDR3 has 15 amino acids. Per germline, CDR1 MDHEN and CDR2 SYDVKM. V lost 4 bases and J lost 2; bases outside the gene matches: 5. CDR3 in DNA: TGTGCCAGCAGTTCACCGACAGGGGGCGCCTACGAGCAGTACTTC. It specifies CASSSPTGGAYEQYF.

The rearrangement links TRBV28 to TRBJ2-3, with a tentative D call TRBD2 (6 bases). This CDR3 has 14 amino acids. Germline V gives CDR1 MDHEN, CDR2 SYDVKM. V gave up 5 bases and J gave up 2 bases, with 11 bases separating them. The CDR3 protein is CASSGGTNTDTQYF. CDR3 in DNA: TGTGCCAGCAGTGGCGGGACCAACACAGATACGCAGTATTTT.

This clone was counted a few times. This chain connects TRBV3-1 (or the pseudogene TRBV3-2) to TRBJ2-5; TRBD1 matches 7 bases. The CDR3 length is 16 residues. V shed 1 base and J 4 bases; nucleotides not matched to a gene: 9. Germline lookup yields CDR1 LGHDT and CDR2 YNNKEL (reference sequence). The chain's CDR3 is CASSQGQGVFGETQYF. CDR3 nucleotides: TGTGCCAGCAGCCAAGGACAGGGAGTCTTCGGAGAGACCCAGTACTTC.

This clone was seen only once. The chain is built from TRBV7-9 and TRBJ1-6, with D uncertain. Between the trimmed V and J ends, which lost 1 base and 10 bases, there was a span of 11 bases. Per germline, CDR1 SEHNR and CDR2 FQNEAQ (reference sequence). This CDR3 contains 14 residues. CDR3 in amino acids: CASSLGPSGSPLHF. CDR3 bases: TGTGCCAGCAGCTTAGGGCCCTCGGGGTCACCCCTCCACTTT.

V is TRBV9 and J is TRBJ2-7, with TRBD1 matching 10 bases. This CDR3 is 13 amino acids long. Germline trimming cut 3 bases from V and 4 bases from J; bases unmatched to any gene: 1. The germline CDR1 and CDR2 sequences are SGDLS and YYNGEE. The chain's CDR3 is CASSEGQGYEQYF. CDR3 DNA sequence: TGTGCCAGCAGCGAGGGACAGGGGTACGAGCAGTACTTC.

The chain couples TRBV2 to TRBJ2-5, with TRBD2 identical over 10 bases. Germline CDR1 is SNHLY and CDR2 is FYNNEI. The V gene end was trimmed by 9 bases and the J gene end by 2 bases; junction bases not matched to a gene: 6. The CDR3 contains 14 residues. The CDR3 region is CASSSGSAQETQYF. The CDR3 nucleotides are TGTGCCAGTTCTAGCGGGAGCGCTCAAGAGACCCAGTACTTC.

The J gene is TRBJ2-3, the V gene TRBV24-1; TRBD2 aligns across 8 bases. The CDR3 runs 18 residues. Germline V CDR1 and CDR2: KGHDR, SFDVKD. The J segment lost 5 bases and the V segment lost 2 bases, leaving 14 bases of the junction unmatched. The CDR3 nucleotides are TGTGCCACCAGTGATTCTCCCGGGACTAGACGGAATGAAGATACGCAGTATTTT. It encodes CATSDSPGTRRNEDTQYF.

V is TRBV4-1 and J is TRBJ2-1; 11 positions agree with TRBD2. Trimming took 3 bases from V and 6 from J; bases not matched to a gene: 16. The CDR3 loop spans 19 amino acids. Germline V lookup: CDR1 MGHRA, CDR2 YSYEKL. CDR3 nucleotide sequence: TGCGCCAGCAGCCATAGAAGGATTAGCGGGAGGGTCGGGGGCAATGAGCAGTTCTTC. Residues: CASSHRRISGRVGGNEQFF.

The chain carries TRBV7-3 and TRBJ2-5, with D unclear. Looked up from germline, CDR1 is SGHTA and CDR2 is FQGTGA. With 5 bases removed from V and 5 bases from J, the gap between germline ends came to 18 bases. The CDR3 extends over 15 amino acids. This CDR3 reads CASSVTSLPGETQYF. CDR3 in DNA: TGTGCCAGCAGCGTTACCAGCCTCCCCGGGGAGACCCAGTACTTC.